The present T cell receptor beta chain was sequenced within a study of shared clonotypes between healthy human individuals. Sequencing used immunoSEQ multiplex PCR; TCRdb keeps in-frame clones, though not all of them. The sample shows about 2,200,000 clones, 90% to 95% of them seen only once. Germline V gene data show CDR1 as ENHRY and CDR2 as SYGVKD. CDR3 length: 17 amino acids. Trimming took off 0 bases at V and 0 bases at J, with 14 bases between the two ends. Naive CD8 cells lacked CD45RO and underwent positive selection for CCR7, leaving out terminally differentiated effector memory CD45RA+ cells. The donor cohort consisted entirely of Caucasian adults residing in Nashville, Tennessee.

The receptor was derived from a man younger than 35 in good health. Some clones in this sample may be carry-over from other donors' samples. The V gene is TRBV10-3, the J gene TRBJ2-5, with D perhaps given as TRBD1 or TRBD2 (6 bases each). Sequencing was carried out using naive CD8+ T cells from PBMCs. In DNA form, the CDR3 reads TGTGCCATCAGTGAGTCGGAGGGGGGAGTGTACCAAGAGACCCAGTACTTC. This codes for CAISESEGGVYQETQYF.